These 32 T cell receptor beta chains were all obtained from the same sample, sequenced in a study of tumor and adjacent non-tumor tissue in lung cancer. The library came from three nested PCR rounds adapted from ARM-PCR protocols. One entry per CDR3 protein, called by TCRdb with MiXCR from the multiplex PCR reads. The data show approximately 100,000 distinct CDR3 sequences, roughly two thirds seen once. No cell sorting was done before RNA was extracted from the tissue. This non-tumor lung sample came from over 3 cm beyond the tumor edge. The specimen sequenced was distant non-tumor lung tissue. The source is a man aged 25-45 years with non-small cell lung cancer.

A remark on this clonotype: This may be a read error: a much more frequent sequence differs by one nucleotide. The CDR3 is CASSYPSGVLTDTQYF. The CDR3 region has the DNA TGTGCCAGCAGTTACCCTAGCGGGGTCCTCACAGATACGCAGTATTTT. This sequence joins TRBV6-9 and TRBJ2-3, with 9 positions matching TRBD2. This CDR3 comprises 16 residues. The germline V gene has CDR1 MNHGY and CDR2 SVAAGI. Unmatched junction bases numbered 6, after V lost 3 bases and J lost 2 bases.

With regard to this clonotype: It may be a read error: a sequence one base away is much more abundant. The CDR3 nucleotides read TGTGGCTGGAGCTCGACAGGAACACCCACAGATACGCAGTATTTT. Residues: CGWSSTGTPTDTQYF. J is TRBJ2-3 and V is TRBV30; possibly TRBD1 for D (6 bases). The germline gives CDR1 GTSNPN, CDR2 SVGIG (reference sequence). This CDR3 comprises 15 residues.

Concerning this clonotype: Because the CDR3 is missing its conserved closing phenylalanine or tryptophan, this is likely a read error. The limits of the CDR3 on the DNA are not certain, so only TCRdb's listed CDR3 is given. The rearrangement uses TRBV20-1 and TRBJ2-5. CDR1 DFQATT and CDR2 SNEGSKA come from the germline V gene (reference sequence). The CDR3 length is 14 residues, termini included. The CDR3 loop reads CCAPIGRLIKTQYL.

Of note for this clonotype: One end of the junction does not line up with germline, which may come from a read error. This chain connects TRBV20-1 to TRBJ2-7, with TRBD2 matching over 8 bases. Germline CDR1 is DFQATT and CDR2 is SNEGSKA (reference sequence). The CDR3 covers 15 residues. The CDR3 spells CSVRGAGASPYEQYF. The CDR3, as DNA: TGCAGTGTTAGAGGAGCGGGAGCATCCCCCTACGAGCAGTACTTC.

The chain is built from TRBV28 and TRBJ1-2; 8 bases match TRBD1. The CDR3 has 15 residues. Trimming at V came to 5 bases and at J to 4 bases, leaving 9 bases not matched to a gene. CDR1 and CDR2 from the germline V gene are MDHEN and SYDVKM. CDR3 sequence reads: CASSPRTGSIYGYTF. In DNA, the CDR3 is TGTGCCAGCAGTCCAAGGACAGGGTCCATCTATGGCTACACCTTC.

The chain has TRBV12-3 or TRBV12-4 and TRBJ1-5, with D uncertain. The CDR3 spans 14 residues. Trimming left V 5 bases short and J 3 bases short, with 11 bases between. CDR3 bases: TGTGCCAGCAGTCCTCACGGTTACAATCAGCCCCAGCATTTT. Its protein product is CASSPHGYNQPQHF.

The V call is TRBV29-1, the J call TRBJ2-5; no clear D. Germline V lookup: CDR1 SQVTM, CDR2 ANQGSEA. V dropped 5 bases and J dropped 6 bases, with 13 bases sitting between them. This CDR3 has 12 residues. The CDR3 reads CSVYCERKTQYF. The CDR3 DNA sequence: TGCAGCGTTTACTGTGAGCGAAAGACCCAGTACTTC.

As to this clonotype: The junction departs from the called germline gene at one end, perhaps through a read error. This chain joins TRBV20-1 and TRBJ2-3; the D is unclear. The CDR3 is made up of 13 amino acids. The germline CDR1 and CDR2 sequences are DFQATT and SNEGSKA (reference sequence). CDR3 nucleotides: TGCAGTGCTGGAGATATGGGTGCAGATACGCAGTATTTT. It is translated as CSAGDMGADTQYF.

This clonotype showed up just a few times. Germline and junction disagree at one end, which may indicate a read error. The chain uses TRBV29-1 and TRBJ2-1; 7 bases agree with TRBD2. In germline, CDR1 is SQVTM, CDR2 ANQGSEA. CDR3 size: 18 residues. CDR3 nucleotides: TGCAGCGTTGAGCCTCGTGGGCTAGCGGAGGGCTCCTTCAATGAGCAGTTCTTC. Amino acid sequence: CSVEPRGLAEGSFNEQFF.

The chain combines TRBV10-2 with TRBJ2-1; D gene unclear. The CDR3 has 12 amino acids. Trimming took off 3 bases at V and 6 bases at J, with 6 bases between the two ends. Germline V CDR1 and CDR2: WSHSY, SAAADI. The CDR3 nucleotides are TGCGCCAGCAGTGATGCTAGCAATGAGCAGTTCTTC. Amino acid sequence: CASSDASNEQFF.

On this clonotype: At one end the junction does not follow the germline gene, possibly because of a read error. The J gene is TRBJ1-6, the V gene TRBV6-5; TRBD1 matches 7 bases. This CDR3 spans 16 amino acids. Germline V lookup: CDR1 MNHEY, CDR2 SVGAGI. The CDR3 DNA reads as TGTACCAGTGGGGAACAGGGGAACCCCTATAATTCACCCCTCCACTTT. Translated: CTSGEQGNPYNSPLHF.

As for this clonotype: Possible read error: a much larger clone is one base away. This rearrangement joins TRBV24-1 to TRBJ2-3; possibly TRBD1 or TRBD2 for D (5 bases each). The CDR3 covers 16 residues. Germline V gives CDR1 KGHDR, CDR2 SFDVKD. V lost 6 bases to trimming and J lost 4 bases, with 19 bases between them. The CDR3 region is CATSYSTEEAADTQYF. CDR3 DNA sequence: TGTGCCACCAGTTATTCGACAGAGGAGGCCGCAGATACGCAGTATTTT.

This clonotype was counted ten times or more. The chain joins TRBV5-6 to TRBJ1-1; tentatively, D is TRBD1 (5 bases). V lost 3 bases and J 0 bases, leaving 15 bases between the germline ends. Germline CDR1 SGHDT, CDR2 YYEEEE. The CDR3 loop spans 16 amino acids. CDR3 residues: CASSSGTGLLNTEAFF. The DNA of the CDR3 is TGTGCCAGCAGCTCCGGGACGGGACTCCTGAACACTGAAGCTTTCTTT.

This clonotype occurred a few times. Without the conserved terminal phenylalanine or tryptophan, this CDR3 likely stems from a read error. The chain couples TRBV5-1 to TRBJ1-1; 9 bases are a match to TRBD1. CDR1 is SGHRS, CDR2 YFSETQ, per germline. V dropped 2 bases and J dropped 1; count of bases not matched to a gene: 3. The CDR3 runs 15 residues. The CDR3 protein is CASSFRGQGNTEAFV. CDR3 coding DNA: TGCGCCAGCAGCTTTCGGGGACAGGGGAACACTGAAGCTTTCGTT.

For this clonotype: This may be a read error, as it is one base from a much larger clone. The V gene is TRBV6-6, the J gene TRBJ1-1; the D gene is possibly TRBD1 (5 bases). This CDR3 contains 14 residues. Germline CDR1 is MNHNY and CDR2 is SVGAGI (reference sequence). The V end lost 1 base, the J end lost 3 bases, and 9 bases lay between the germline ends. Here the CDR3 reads CASSYYGQDTEAFF. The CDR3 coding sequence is TGTGCCAGCAGTTACTACGGACAAGACACTGAAGCTTTCTTT.

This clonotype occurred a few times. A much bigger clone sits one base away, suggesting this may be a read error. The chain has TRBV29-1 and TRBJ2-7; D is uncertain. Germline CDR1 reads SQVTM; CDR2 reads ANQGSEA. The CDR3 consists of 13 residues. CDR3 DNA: TGCAGCGTTGGAGGACGGAGCTCCTACGAGCTGTACTTC. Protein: CSVGGRSSYELYF.

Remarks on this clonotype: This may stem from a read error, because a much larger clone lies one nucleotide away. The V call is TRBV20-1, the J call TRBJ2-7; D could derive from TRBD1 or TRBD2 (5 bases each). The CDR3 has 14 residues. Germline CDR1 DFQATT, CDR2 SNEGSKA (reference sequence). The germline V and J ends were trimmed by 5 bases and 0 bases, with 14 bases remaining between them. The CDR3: CSAGGGLNSYEQYF. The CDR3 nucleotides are TGCAGTGCTGGGGGTGGACTGAACTCCTACGAGCAGTACTTC.

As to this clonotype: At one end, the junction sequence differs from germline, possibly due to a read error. The chain's CDR3 is CSARDSGSATDTRYF. In DNA, the CDR3 is TGCAGTGCCAGAGATTCAGGTAGCGCCACAGATACGCGGTATTTT. This sequence joins TRBV20-1 and TRBJ2-3; the D gene is possibly TRBD2 (5 bases). Germline CDR1 is DFQATT and CDR2 is SNEGSKA (reference sequence). The CDR3 loop spans 15 amino acids.

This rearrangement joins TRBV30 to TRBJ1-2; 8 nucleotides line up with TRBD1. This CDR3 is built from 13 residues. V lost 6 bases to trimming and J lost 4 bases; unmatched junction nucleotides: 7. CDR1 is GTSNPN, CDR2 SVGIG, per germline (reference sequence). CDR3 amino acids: CACTGGPLYGYTF. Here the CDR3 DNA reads TGTGCCTGTACAGGGGGGCCCCTCTATGGCTACACCTTC.

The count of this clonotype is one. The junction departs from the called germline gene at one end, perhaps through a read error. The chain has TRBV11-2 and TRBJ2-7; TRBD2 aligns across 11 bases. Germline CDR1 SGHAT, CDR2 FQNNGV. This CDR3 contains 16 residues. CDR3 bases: TGTGTCAGCAGCTTTTCAGGGACTAGCGGCTCCTACGAGCAGTACTTC. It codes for CVSSFSGTSGSYEQYF.

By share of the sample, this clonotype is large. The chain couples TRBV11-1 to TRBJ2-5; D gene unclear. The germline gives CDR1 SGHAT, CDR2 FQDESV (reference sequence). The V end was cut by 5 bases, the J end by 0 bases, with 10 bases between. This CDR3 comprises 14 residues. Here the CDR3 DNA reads TGTGCCAGCAGCGCCGACACGTACCAAGAGACCCAGTACTTC. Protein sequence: CASSADTYQETQYF.

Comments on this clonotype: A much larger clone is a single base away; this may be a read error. The CDR3: CASSDSWGLRGELFF. CDR3 sequence (DNA): TGTGCCAGCAGTGATTCCTGGGGGCTACGCGGGGAGCTGTTTTTT. This chain connects TRBV6-1 to TRBJ2-2, with a weak D call TRBD1 (6 bases). The CDR3 consists of 15 residues. Germline loops: CDR1 MNHNS, CDR2 SASEGT. The V and J ends lost 3 bases and 7 bases respectively, with 15 bases between them.

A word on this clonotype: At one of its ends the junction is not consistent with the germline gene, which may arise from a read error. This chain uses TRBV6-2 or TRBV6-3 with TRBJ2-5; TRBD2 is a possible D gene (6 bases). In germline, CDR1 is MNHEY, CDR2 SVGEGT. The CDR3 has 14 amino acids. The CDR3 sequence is CAGSYGGKQETQCF. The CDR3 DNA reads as TGTGCCGGCAGTTACGGGGGAAAGCAAGAGACCCAGTGCTTC.

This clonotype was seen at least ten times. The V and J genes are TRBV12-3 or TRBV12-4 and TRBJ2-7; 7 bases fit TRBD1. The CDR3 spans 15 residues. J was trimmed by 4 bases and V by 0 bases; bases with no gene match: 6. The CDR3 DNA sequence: TGTGCCAGCAGTTTAGCTGTCGGCAGGGGGTACGAGCAGTACTTC. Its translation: CASSLAVGRGYEQYF.

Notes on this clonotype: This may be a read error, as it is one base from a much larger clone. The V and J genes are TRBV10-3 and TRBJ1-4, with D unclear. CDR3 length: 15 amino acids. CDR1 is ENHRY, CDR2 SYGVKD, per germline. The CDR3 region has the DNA TGTGCCTTCAGTGAGGGTGGTCTTCTTAATGAAAAACTGTTTTTT. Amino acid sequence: CAFSEGGLLNEKLFF.

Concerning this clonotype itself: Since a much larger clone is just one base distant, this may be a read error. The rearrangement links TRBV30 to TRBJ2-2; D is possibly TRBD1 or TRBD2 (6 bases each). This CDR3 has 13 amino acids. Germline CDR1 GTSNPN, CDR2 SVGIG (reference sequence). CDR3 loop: CAWWDTLGGELLF. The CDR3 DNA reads TGTGCCTGGTGGGACACCTTAGGCGGGGAGCTGTTATTT.

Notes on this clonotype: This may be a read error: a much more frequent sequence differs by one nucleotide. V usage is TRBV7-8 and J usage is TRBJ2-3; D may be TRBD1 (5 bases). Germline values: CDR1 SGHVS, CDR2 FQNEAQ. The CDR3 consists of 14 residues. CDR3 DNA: TGTGCCAGCAGCTTATCAGGGAACACAGATTCGCAGTATTTT. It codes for CASSLSGNTDSQYF.

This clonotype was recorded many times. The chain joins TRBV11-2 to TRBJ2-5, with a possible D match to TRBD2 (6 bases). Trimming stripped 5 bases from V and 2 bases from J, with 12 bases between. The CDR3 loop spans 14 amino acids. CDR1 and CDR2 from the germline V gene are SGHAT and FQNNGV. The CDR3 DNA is TGTGCCAGCAGCCCGGCGGCGGGGCAAGAGACCCAGTACTTC. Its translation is CASSPAAGQETQYF.

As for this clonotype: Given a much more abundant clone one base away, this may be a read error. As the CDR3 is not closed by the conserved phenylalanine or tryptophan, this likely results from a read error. CDR3 DNA sequence: TGCAGTGCTAGAGATGGGACAGGGGCTTTCTAT. It specifies CSARDGTGAFY. The chain recombines TRBV20-1 with TRBJ1-1; TRBD1 matches at 9 bases. This CDR3 has 11 amino acids. Germline CDR1 and CDR2: DFQATT and SNEGSKA (reference sequence). Trimming at V came to 0 bases and at J to 11 bases, leaving 1 base not matched to a gene.

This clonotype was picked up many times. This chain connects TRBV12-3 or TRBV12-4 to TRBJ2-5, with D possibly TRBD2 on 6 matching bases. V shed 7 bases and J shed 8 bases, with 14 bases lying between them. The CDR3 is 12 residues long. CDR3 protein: CASTPGTLTQYF. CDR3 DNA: TGTGCCAGCACCCCTGGGACTTTAACCCAGTACTTC.

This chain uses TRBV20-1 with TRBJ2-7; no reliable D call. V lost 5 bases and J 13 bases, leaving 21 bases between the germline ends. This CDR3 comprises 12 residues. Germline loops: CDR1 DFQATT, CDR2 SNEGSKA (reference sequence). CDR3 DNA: TGCAGTGCTCTCTTTCCACCCTCCGAGGAATACTTC. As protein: CSALFPPSEEYF.

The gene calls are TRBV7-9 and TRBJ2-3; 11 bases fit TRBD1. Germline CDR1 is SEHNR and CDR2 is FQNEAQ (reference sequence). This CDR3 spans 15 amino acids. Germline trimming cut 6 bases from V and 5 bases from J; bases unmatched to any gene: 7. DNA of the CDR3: TGTGCCAGCAGTTCGGGACAGGGGGTCGGAGATACGCAGTATTTT. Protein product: CASSSGQGVGDTQYF. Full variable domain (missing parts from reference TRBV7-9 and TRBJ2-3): DTGVSQNPRHKITKRGQNVTFRCDPISEHNRLYWYRQTLGQGPEFLTYFQNEAQLEKSRLLSDRFSAERPKGSFSTLEIQRTEQGDSAMYLCASSSGQGVGDTQYFGPGTRLTVL.